The subject of this entry is one T cell receptor beta chain. Its antigen is not identified. These data originate in a study of T cells after yellow fever vaccination. Study-level background: SMART-Seq v4 Ultra Low Input handled preparation of low-cell-number fractions.

This CDR3 region has 14 residues. The junction had 6 bases not matched to a gene; V was cut back by 5 bases and J by 8 bases. Germline values: CDR1 MGHRA, CDR2 YSYEKL. Study observations and caveats: The secondary response was weaker, and its peak arrived faster, on day 5 versus 15.

TCRdb re-called the 5' RACE reads through MiXCR, storing one row per CDR3 protein. The profile shows 150,000 to 200,000 distinct CDR3 sequences, approximately 9.7% of them singletons. The sequence was collected from a man between 18 and 29 years old who received the YFV17D yellow fever vaccine. The chain couples TRBV4-1 to TRBJ2-1, with 10 bases lining up with TRBD2. The sequencing here drew on CD8+ T cells sorted from PBMCs, taken 45 days after the yellow fever booster vaccination. The CDR3 spells CASSWSGGADEQFF. Written as DNA, the CDR3 is TGCGCCAGCAGCTGGAGCGGGGGGGCTGATGAGCAGTTCTTC.